This T cell receptor beta chain is from a study of OX40 agonist ivuxolimab in advanced cancers. About the study: Dose-escalation patients were diagnosed with hepatocellular carcinoma, melanoma, renal cell cancer or head and neck cancer. Earlier treatment with anti-PD-1, anti-PD-L1 or anti-CTLA-4 was permitted, and roughly 40% had received some.

The study, taken as a whole, reports: Fewer expanded clones were found on average in CD4+ than in CD8+ T cells.

Profiling relied on immunoSEQ multiplex PCR, and the TCRdb table lists in-frame clones only, not all of them. This sample yields almost 15,000 clones, of which 80% are seen a single time; about 35% belongs to the top ten. The germline V gene encodes CDR1 LNHDA and CDR2 SQIVND (reference sequence). V was clipped by 3 bases and J by 4 bases; unmatched bases: 7. The CDR3 loop spans 15 amino acids. A note on this clone: Its antigen remains unknown.

Autoimmune disease history or systemic immunosuppression disqualified patients. V is TRBV19 and J is TRBJ2-5, with 8 bases lining up with TRBD1. This receptor was taken from an adult with an advanced solid tumor such as melanoma, head and neck, liver or kidney cancer. This specimen was CD4+ or CD8+ T cells sorted from blood, taken in a trial of the OX40 agonist ivuxolimab. The DNA for the CDR3 is TGTGCCAGTAGTATTCAGACAGGGGCAGGAGAGACCCAGTACTTC. It encodes CASSIQTGAGETQYF.